This T cell receptor (beta chain) was profiled in a study of spatial heterogeneity in lung cancer. At the level of the study: Across tumor regions, counts of TCR transcripts showed a strong correlation with a T cell module score derived from matched bulk RNA-seq. On average, each unique TCR and UMI combination appeared more than ten times in raw reads.

CDR3 length: 15 amino acids. Germline lookup yields CDR1 MGHDK and CDR2 SYGVNS. V was trimmed by 4 bases and J by 5 bases, leaving 17 bases between them. This clonotype came up a few times. Its antigen is not identified. One entry per CDR3 protein results from TCRdb running MiXCR on the 5' RACE reads. Here the sample spans some 97,000 distinct CDR3 sequences, approximately 4.7% being singletons. Study results and caveats: Counts that tracked tumor mutation counts were those of expanded intratumoral alpha and beta TCRs. The recorded estimate of tumor T cell coverage is 6% to 9% for alpha chains and about 13% for beta chains.

Time point indicated: sample taken at primary tumor resection. Donation came from 70 or so patients with untreated early-stage non-small cell lung cancer. The starting material was lung tumor tissue, obtained at surgery. The J gene is TRBJ1-1, the V gene TRBV25-1, with a weak D call TRBD1 (5 bases). The sequence was obtained from a male donor with early-stage non-small cell lung cancer. CDR3 in DNA: TGTGCCAGCAGTGGGCTAGGGGCGGGGAGAACTGAAGCTTTCTTT. Encoded protein: CASSGLGAGRTEAFF.